This T cell receptor beta chain stems from a study of blood T cell repertoires in COVID-19 (dated by TCRdb to the early 2020s). Turning to the overall study: Collaborator samples came from the United States, Italy and Spain and covered acute and convalescent phases of COVID-19. The prospective study material was composed of cDNA or gDNA derived from T cells, B-cell-depleted T cells, or PBMCs. Subjects who had been exposed to COVID-19, were actively infected with it, or had recovered from it provided the deeply sampled blood TCRbeta repertoires that made up the dataset. Where available, HLA class I and class II types were taken from metadata supplied by the sample provider and were not determined by assay-based typing. A de-identified subject ID, COVID-19 status, age in years and sex were almost always included in the sample metadata. The repertoires were made available in a free public database intended to serve as a resource for research on the immune response to SARS-CoV-2. The samples were drawn from two sources: the first 160 participants of the ongoing ImmuneRACE study, and 1,254 subjects contributed by 6 global collaborators.

The immunoSEQ Assay, a bias-controlled multiplex PCR, was used to amplify TCRbeta CDR3 regions from genomic DNA. Under the source paper's analysis protocol: The number of nucleated cells in each sample was estimated by amplification of reference gene primers within the assay. To quantify the absolute abundance of each unique TCRbeta CDR3 rearrangement, sequence reads were collapsed and filtered. For each sample, productive Simpson clonality was calculated by taking the square root of Simpson's diversity index across productive rearrangements. What TCRdb holds here is the immuneACCESS table cut down to in-frame rearrangements. Part of the clones is not present; checked against another copy, under half of the missing clones reflect an unresolved V gene, and the others are unexplained. The V and J calls and clone size were taken over from that table, and D and trimming were inferred from the DNA. The sample table contains roughly 500,000 clones; only one count was recorded for 75% to 90% of them. 0.75% to 0.9% of the sample is taken by the ten largest.

A note on this clone: Its antigen remains undetermined. No much larger clonotype is one base removed from it; base qualities were not supplied.

At one collaborating source in Seattle, patients were enrolled during active infection and were followed longitudinally through the course of disease. The collaborating institutions used their own protocols to collect whole blood in K2EDTA tubes. For TCRbeta analysis, collaborators shipped samples in one of three forms: frozen whole blood, isolated PBMCs, or DNA extracted from either of those sample types. Reading the germline V gene (reference sequence) gives CDR1 LNHDA and CDR2 SQIVND. V is cut by 5 bases and J by 2 bases, and the space between the germline ends is 13 bases. Spanning cysteine to phenylalanine, the CDR3 consists of 15 amino acids. Only CDR3 DNA is held: 45 bases, read in frame from base 1. Study-level results and caveats: Clinical and demographic metadata were provided uncurated, with the amount varying by source and participant.

The sequenced sample consisted of peripheral blood. The rearrangement combines TRBV19 with TRBJ2-4; the D gene is possibly TRBD2, with 5 bases matching. This TCR came from a young man with COVID-19, enrolled during active disease. The nucleotide sequence reads TGTGCCAGTAGTCCAGGCGGGTTTTCCAAAAACATTCAGTACTTC. Translated, this is CASSPGGFSKNIQYF.